The 15 T cell receptor beta chains below all came from one sample that was sequenced in a study of T-cell reconstitution after alpha-beta-depleted transplantation in children. This sample's TCRbeta library carried unique molecular identifier barcodes. TCRdb re-called the PCR reads through MiXCR, storing one row per CDR3 protein. The table shows approximately 400,000 distinct CDR3 sequences, with approximately 10% occurring only once. This specimen was PBMCs from the stem cell graft donor, taken from the stem cell graft. The receptors were sampled from a human donor who donated a stem cell graft to a child with acute myeloid leukemia.

This clonotype was recorded many times. The chain has TRBV5-1 and TRBJ2-1; 14 bases line up with TRBD2. V shed 3 bases, J shed 3 bases, and the junction held 2 bases outside the gene matches. The CDR3 length is 16 residues. The germline V gene encodes CDR1 SGHRS and CDR2 YFSETQ. CDR3: CASSSTSGGGYNEQFF. CDR3 nucleotides: TGCGCCAGCAGCTCGACTAGCGGGGGGGGCTACAATGAGCAGTTCTTC.

V and J are TRBV28 and TRBJ1-2; D unresolved. The CDR3 runs 15 residues. Per the germline V gene, CDR1 is MDHEN and CDR2 is SYDVKM. V was clipped by 4 bases and J by 0 bases, with 12 bases between them. The CDR3 is CASSSPHGANYGYTF. Written as DNA, the CDR3 is TGTGCCAGCAGTTCCCCCCACGGAGCTAACTATGGCTACACCTTC.

This clonotype was seen more than once but under ten times. This rearrangement joins TRBV20-1 to TRBJ2-7, with TRBD2 identical over 10 bases. V shed 3 bases and J 0 bases; nucleotides not matched to a gene: 8. Germline assignment: CDR1 DFQATT and CDR2 SNEGSKA (reference sequence). CDR3 length: 16 residues. The CDR3 sequence: CSASGELAGHSYEQYF. The CDR3 nucleotides read TGCAGTGCTAGTGGGGAACTAGCGGGACACTCCTACGAGCAGTACTTC.

The chain recombines TRBV30 with TRBJ2-7; TRBD1 matches 10 bases. Germline assignment: CDR1 GTSNPN and CDR2 SVGIG (reference sequence). V gave up 2 bases and J gave up 7 bases; unmatched junction bases: 5. The CDR3 is 13 residues long. This CDR3 reads CAWSSGTGVEQYV. CDR3 DNA: TGTGCCTGGAGTTCCGGGACAGGGGTTGAGCAGTACGTC.

In its sample, this clonotype was seen many times. V is TRBV20-1 and J is TRBJ1-5; no clear D. The CDR3 is 12 residues long. CDR1 and CDR2 from the germline V gene are DFQATT and SNEGSKA (reference sequence). V was pared by 5 bases and J by 3 bases, with 8 bases between. The CDR3 is CSARPDNQPQHF. CDR3 sequence (DNA): TGCAGTGCTCGCCCGGACAATCAGCCCCAGCATTTT.

The chain recombines TRBV5-6 with TRBJ1-2; no definite D call. Per the germline V gene, CDR1 is SGHDT and CDR2 is YYEEEE. Trimming took 5 bases from V and 8 from J, leaving 10 bases between them. The CDR3 runs 11 residues. The CDR3 bases are TGTGCCAGCAGGTTAATGGGAGGCTACACCTTC. Protein sequence: CASRLMGGYTF. The entire variable domain, with the rest obtained from reference TRBV5-6 and TRBJ1-2, is as follows: DAGVTQSPTHLIKTRGQQVTLRCSPKSGHDTVSWYQQALGQGPQFIFQYYEEEERQRGNFPDRFSGHQFPNYSSELNVNALLLGDSALYLCASRLMGGYTFGSGTRLTVV.

The chain combines TRBV29-1 with TRBJ2-5, with D unresolved. CDR1 is SQVTM and CDR2 is ANQGSEA in the germline V gene. The germline V and J ends were trimmed by 6 bases and 1 base, with 9 bases remaining between them. The CDR3 length is 12 residues. Here the CDR3 DNA reads TGCAGCGTATCCGGTCCCCAAGAGACCCAGTACTTC. Its protein is CSVSGPQETQYF.

This clonotype was seen a handful of times. The chain uses TRBV12-3 or TRBV12-4 and TRBJ2-5, with 8 bases identical to TRBD1. V gave up 1 base and J gave up 5 bases; unmatched junction bases: 18. The length of the CDR3 is 19 residues. The CDR3 DNA reads TGTGCCAGCAGTTTAGACAGGGGGTTTTCCTCCCGCCCAGCGGAGACCCAGTACTTC. This gives the protein CASSLDRGFSSRPAETQYF.

This clonotype appeared many times. This chain joins TRBV14 and TRBJ2-5; TRBD2 might be the D (6 bases). CDR1 is SGHDN and CDR2 is FVKESK in the germline V gene. This CDR3 has 14 residues. The germline V and J ends were trimmed by 4 bases and 2 bases, with 11 bases remaining between them. CDR3 DNA: TGTGCCAGCAGCCGTAGTAGCGGACAAGAGACCCAGTACTTC. Translation gives CASSRSSGQETQYF. Drawing the rest from reference TRBV14 and TRBJ2-5, the complete variable domain is EAGVTQFPSHSVIEKGQTVTLRCDPISGHDNLYWYRRVMGKEIKFLLHFVKESKQDESGMPNNRFLAERTGGTYSTLKVQPAELEDSGVYFCASSRSSGQETQYFGPGTRLLVL.

This clonotype was counted between two and nine times. The rearrangement uses TRBV20-1 and TRBJ2-3; 9 nucleotides line up with TRBD2. CDR3 length equals 16 residues. The ends lost 5 bases at V and 5 bases at J; junction bases unmatched: 14. CDR1 is DFQATT, CDR2 SNEGSKA, per germline (reference sequence). The CDR3 loop is CSAPILAGGPIDTQYF. The CDR3 DNA reads as TGCAGTGCTCCTATCTTGGCGGGAGGGCCTATAGATACGCAGTATTTT.

This clonotype was observed a handful of times. J is TRBJ2-7 and V is TRBV6-2 or TRBV6-3, with TRBD1 identical over 8 bases. With 6 bases clipped from V and 0 bases from J, the junction kept 4 bases outside the gene matches. The CDR3 has 14 residues. From germline, CDR1 is MNHEY and CDR2 SVGEGT. The CDR3 protein is CASRGTGRSYEQYV. DNA for the CDR3: TGTGCCAGCAGGGGGACAGGTCGCTCCTACGAGCAGTACGTC.

On this clonotype: A read error may account for a junction end that differs from germline. V usage is TRBV5-1 and J usage is TRBJ2-1, with 11 positions matching TRBD1. Per germline, CDR1 SGHRS and CDR2 YFSETQ. CDR3 size: 15 residues. CDR3 in amino acids: CASTRTGGSYNEKFF. CDR3 nucleotide sequence: TGCGCCAGCACCCGGACAGGGGGCTCCTACAATGAGAAGTTCTTC.

CDR3 amino acids: CASSYLTGYGYTF. The CDR3 DNA is TGTGCCAGCAGCTACCTGACAGGGTATGGCTACACCTTC. The chain joins TRBV12-3 or TRBV12-4 to TRBJ1-2, with TRBD1 identical over 7 bases. The CDR3 totals 13 residues. Trimming at V came to 6 bases and at J to 5 bases, leaving 6 bases not matched to a gene.

In its sample, this clonotype was seen a few times. V is TRBV28 and J is TRBJ1-1; 8 bases agree with TRBD1. With 7 bases clipped from V and 2 bases from J, the junction kept 18 bases outside the gene matches. The germline CDR1 and CDR2 sequences are MDHEN and SYDVKM. The CDR3 loop spans 18 amino acids. DNA for the CDR3: TGTGCCAGCACCGATTTCGGGACAGGCGTAATCCCCAACACTGAAGCTTTCTTT. Residues: CASTDFGTGVIPNTEAFF. The whole variable domain, filled in from reference TRBV28 and TRBJ1-1, reads DVKVTQSSRYLVKRTGEKVFLECVQDMDHENMFWYRQDPGLGLRLIYFSYDVKMKEKGDIPEGYSVSREKKERFSLILESASTNQTSMYLCASTDFGTGVIPNTEAFFGQGTRLTVV.

V gene TRBV7-8 combines with J gene TRBJ2-3, with a tentative D call TRBD1 (6 bases). The CDR3 consists of 15 residues. Between the trimmed V and J ends, which lost 5 bases and 4 bases, there was a span of 16 bases. The V gene's germline CDR1 is SGHVS and CDR2 FQNEAQ. CDR3 sequence: CASSVTGFNADTQYF. The DNA for the CDR3 is TGTGCCAGCAGCGTTACAGGGTTTAATGCAGATACGCAGTATTTT.